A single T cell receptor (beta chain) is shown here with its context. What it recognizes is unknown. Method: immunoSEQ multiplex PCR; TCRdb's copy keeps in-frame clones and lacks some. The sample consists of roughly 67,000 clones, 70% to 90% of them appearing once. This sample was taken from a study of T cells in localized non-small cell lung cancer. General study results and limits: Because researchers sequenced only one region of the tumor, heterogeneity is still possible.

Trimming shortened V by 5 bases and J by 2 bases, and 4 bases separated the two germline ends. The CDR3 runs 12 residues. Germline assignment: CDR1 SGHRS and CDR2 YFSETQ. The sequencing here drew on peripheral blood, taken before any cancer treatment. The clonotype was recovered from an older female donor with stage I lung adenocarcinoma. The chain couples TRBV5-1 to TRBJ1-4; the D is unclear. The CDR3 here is CASSGTNEKLFF. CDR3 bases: TGCGCCAGCAGTGGGACTAATGAAAAACTGTTTTTT.